The rows below give T cell receptor beta chains drawn from one sample of a study of identical twins. TCRdb redid the calling of the 5' RACE reads with MiXCR, one entry per CDR3 protein. The sample consists of about 530,000 distinct CDR3 sequences, about 20% of them appearing once. These data were likewise used in another study, on yellow fever vaccine responses in identical twins.

The material sequenced was CD4+ T cells sorted from blood. The source of these receptors is a woman in her late teens or twenties in good health. Each CDR3 is given with its conserved first and last residue. The D gene is left open where the match is weak. A row's size may be missing; if present it is once, few, many or a size class.

DNA: TGTGCCAGCAGGACCTCCTACAATGAGCAGTTCTTC; CDR3: CASRTSYNEQFF; D: .; V: TRBV2; J: TRBJ2-1; size: .
DNA: TGTGCCAGCAGCCCGACAGTCCTCGGAGAGACCCAGTACTTC; CDR3: CASSPTVLGETQYF; D: .; V: TRBV14; J: TRBJ2-5; size: .
DNA: TGTGCCAGCAGTGTCGGACGTTACAATGAGCAGTTCTTC; CDR3: CASSVGRYNEQFF; D: .; V: TRBV9; J: TRBJ2-1; size: many
DNA: TGTGCCAGCAGGACGAGGACTAGCGTCTACGAGCAGTACTTC; CDR3: CASRTRTSVYEQYF; D: TRBD2; V: TRBV28; J: TRBJ2-7; size: .
DNA: TGTGCCAGCAGCTTTACCGGGACTAGTACCAATGAGCAGTTCTTC; CDR3: CASSFTGTSTNEQFF; D: TRBD2; V: TRBV7-2; J: TRBJ2-1; size: .
DNA: TGTGCCAGCAGCCAACGGACATTAAGCAAGTCGGTTAGCTATGGCTACACCTTC; CDR3: CASSQRTLSKSVSYGYTF; D: .; V: TRBV14; J: TRBJ1-2; size: .
DNA: TGTGCCAGCAGCCAAACGGGACTAGGAGGCGGGGAGCTGTTTTTT; CDR3: CASSQTGLGGGELFF; D: TRBD2; V: TRBV3-1; J: TRBJ2-2; size: .
DNA: TGCAGTGCTAGAGTTCGACCGGAATTCGGCACTGAAGCTTTCTTT; CDR3: CSARVRPEFGTEAFF; D: .; V: TRBV20-1; J: TRBJ1-1; size: .
DNA: TGCGCCAGCAGCTTGGACAGGGCAGAACTGTTTTTT; CDR3: CASSLDRAELFF; D: .; V: TRBV5-1; J: TRBJ1-4; size: few
DNA: TGTGCCAGCAGCCAACTTATGGGGCAGTATAATTCACCCCTCCACTTT; CDR3: CASSQLMGQYNSPLHF; D: .; V: TRBV4-2; J: TRBJ1-6; size: few
DNA: TGCAGTGCTAGTCATATAGCGGGGGGGCTGAGGAATGAGCAGTTCTTC; CDR3: CSASHIAGGLRNEQFF; D: TRBD2; V: TRBV20-1; J: TRBJ2-1; size: .
DNA: TGTGCCAGCAGTCCCCAGGGGCATCCCGGGGAGCTGTTTTTT; CDR3: CASSPQGHPGELFF; D: .; V: TRBV12-3/TRBV12-4; J: TRBJ2-2; size: few
DNA: TGTGCCATCAGTGAGTCCGGGGGCGGCAATCAGCCCCAGCATTTT; CDR3: CAISESGGGNQPQHF; D: .; V: TRBV10-3; J: TRBJ1-5; size: few
DNA: TGCAGTGCTAGGTTTAGTACCGGGGGTGGTGAGCAGTTCTTC; CDR3: CSARFSTGGGEQFF; D: .; V: TRBV20-1; J: TRBJ2-1; size: .
DNA: TGTGCCAGCAGCTTGATCCAGGACCCCAATGAGCAGTTCTTC; CDR3: CASSLIQDPNEQFF; D: .; V: TRBV7-8; J: TRBJ2-1; size: .
DNA: TGTGCCAGCTCACCACAAGGACTAGCGGGGAACTCTGGGGCCAACGTCCTGACTTTC; CDR3: CASSPQGLAGNSGANVLTF; D: TRBD2; V: TRBV18; J: TRBJ2-6; size: .
DNA: TGCGCCAGCAGTGGTCCTAGCGGGGGGGACACCGGGGAGCTGTTTTTT; CDR3: CASSGPSGGDTGELFF; D: TRBD2; V: TRBV10-2; J: TRBJ2-2; size: few
DNA: TGTGCCATCAGTGCCGTAGCGGGAGGGCCCCAAAGCACAGATACGCAGTATTTT; CDR3: CAISAVAGGPQSTDTQYF; D: TRBD2; V: TRBV10-3; J: TRBJ2-3; size: few
DNA: TGTGCCAGCACCTCGTACGGCGGGGGGGCTAAGCAGTTCTTC; CDR3: CASTSYGGGAKQFF; D: TRBD2; V: TRBV11-2; J: TRBJ2-1; size: few
DNA: TGCGCCAGCAGCGCCTCTTACGAGCAGTACTTC; CDR3: CASSASYEQYF; D: .; V: TRBV5-1; J: TRBJ2-7; size: many
DNA: TGTGCCAGCAGCTTTTATGCGGTTGCTGAAGCTTTCTTT; CDR3: CASSFYAVAEAFF; D: .; V: TRBV7-9; J: TRBJ1-1; size: .
DNA: TGTGCCAGCAGCAGGCAAGATACGCAGTATTTT; CDR3: CASSRQDTQYF; D: .; V: TRBV9; J: TRBJ2-3; size: .
DNA: TGTGCCAGCAGTGATAGCGGGAGCTCCTACAATGAGCAGTTCTTC; CDR3: CASSDSGSSYNEQFF; D: TRBD2; V: TRBV12-3/TRBV12-4; J: TRBJ2-1; size: few
DNA: TGTGCCAGCAGCTTAACCTGGCGGCAAGAGACCCAGTACTTC; CDR3: CASSLTWRQETQYF; D: .; V: TRBV13; J: TRBJ2-5; size: few
DNA: TGTGCCAGCAGGTCGACAGGGAGCGACACTGAAGCTTTCTTT; CDR3: CASRSTGSDTEAFF; D: TRBD1; V: TRBV2; J: TRBJ1-1; size: .
DNA: TGCGCCAGCAGCTTCAGGGTTGAGGGATACAATGAGCAGTTCTTC; CDR3: CASSFRVEGYNEQFF; D: .; V: TRBV5-1; J: TRBJ2-1; size: .
DNA: TGCGCCAGCAGCCAAGGAAACACAGGGGACGGGAATTCACCCCTCCACTTT; CDR3: CASSQGNTGDGNSPLHF; D: TRBD1; V: TRBV4-1; J: TRBJ1-6; size: few
DNA: TGTGCCAGCAGCCGATCAGGGACAGGTGCCGGGGAGCTGTTTTTT; CDR3: CASSRSGTGAGELFF; D: TRBD1; V: TRBV7-9; J: TRBJ2-2; size: .
DNA: TGTGCCAGCAGCTTAACCAGGGAGGACACTGAAGCTTTCTTT; CDR3: CASSLTREDTEAFF; D: .; V: TRBV7-3; J: TRBJ1-1; size: .
DNA: TGTGCCAGCACCGGGGGGTTGAGAGAGACCCAGTACTTC; CDR3: CASTGGLRETQYF; D: TRBD2; V: TRBV7-8; J: TRBJ2-5; size: once